The source of this T cell receptor (beta chain) is a study of blood T cell repertoires in COVID-19. Sequenced by immunoSEQ multiplex PCR; TCRdb stores in-frame clones only, minus some. The sample consists of around 250,000 clones, 70% to 90% of them appearing once. The V gene lost 4 bases and the J gene lost 5 bases, with 19 bases spanning the gap. Germline V gives CDR1 LNHDA, CDR2 SQIVND (reference sequence). The CDR3 is 16 amino acids. The receptor was derived from a woman in her forties or fifties who had recovered from COVID-19. The material sequenced was PBMCs or T cells enriched from blood (not recorded which). V is TRBV19 and J is TRBJ2-3; possibly TRBD1 for D (6 bases). CDR3 nucleotides: TGTGCCAGTAGTAATTCAGGGGTGTTCGGCCGAGATACGCAGTATTTT. Protein product: CASSNSGVFGRDTQYF.